This T cell receptor beta chain comes out of a study of blood T cells in healthy people across ages. Study results and caveats: Long-lived donors carried more naive CD4+ cells and greater diversity than aged donors.

Concerning this clonotype: Its antigen is undetermined.

The V end lost 5 bases, the J end lost 1 base, and 7 bases lay between the germline ends. This CDR3 is built from 13 residues. CDR1 and CDR2 from the germline V gene are KGHDR and SFDVKD. The authors ran a second PCR of roughly 6 to 12 cycles using a sample-barcoded 5' primer and a J-beta primer mix. Each CDR3 protein gets one entry after TCRdb re-called the 5' RACE reads with MiXCR. Of about 500,000 distinct CDR3 sequences listed, around 24% are singletons. These data were likewise used in another study, on T cells of mothers and their children. This second study notes: Roughly six children and their three healthy Caucasian mothers were the donors.

The chain recombines TRBV24-1 with TRBJ2-5, with D unresolved. The sequence was collected from a boy aged 5-17 years in good health. Sequencing was carried out using blood. CDR3 sequence: CATSAPPQETQYF. The DNA of the CDR3 is TGTGCCACCAGTGCACCCCCCCAAGAGACCCAGTACTTC.